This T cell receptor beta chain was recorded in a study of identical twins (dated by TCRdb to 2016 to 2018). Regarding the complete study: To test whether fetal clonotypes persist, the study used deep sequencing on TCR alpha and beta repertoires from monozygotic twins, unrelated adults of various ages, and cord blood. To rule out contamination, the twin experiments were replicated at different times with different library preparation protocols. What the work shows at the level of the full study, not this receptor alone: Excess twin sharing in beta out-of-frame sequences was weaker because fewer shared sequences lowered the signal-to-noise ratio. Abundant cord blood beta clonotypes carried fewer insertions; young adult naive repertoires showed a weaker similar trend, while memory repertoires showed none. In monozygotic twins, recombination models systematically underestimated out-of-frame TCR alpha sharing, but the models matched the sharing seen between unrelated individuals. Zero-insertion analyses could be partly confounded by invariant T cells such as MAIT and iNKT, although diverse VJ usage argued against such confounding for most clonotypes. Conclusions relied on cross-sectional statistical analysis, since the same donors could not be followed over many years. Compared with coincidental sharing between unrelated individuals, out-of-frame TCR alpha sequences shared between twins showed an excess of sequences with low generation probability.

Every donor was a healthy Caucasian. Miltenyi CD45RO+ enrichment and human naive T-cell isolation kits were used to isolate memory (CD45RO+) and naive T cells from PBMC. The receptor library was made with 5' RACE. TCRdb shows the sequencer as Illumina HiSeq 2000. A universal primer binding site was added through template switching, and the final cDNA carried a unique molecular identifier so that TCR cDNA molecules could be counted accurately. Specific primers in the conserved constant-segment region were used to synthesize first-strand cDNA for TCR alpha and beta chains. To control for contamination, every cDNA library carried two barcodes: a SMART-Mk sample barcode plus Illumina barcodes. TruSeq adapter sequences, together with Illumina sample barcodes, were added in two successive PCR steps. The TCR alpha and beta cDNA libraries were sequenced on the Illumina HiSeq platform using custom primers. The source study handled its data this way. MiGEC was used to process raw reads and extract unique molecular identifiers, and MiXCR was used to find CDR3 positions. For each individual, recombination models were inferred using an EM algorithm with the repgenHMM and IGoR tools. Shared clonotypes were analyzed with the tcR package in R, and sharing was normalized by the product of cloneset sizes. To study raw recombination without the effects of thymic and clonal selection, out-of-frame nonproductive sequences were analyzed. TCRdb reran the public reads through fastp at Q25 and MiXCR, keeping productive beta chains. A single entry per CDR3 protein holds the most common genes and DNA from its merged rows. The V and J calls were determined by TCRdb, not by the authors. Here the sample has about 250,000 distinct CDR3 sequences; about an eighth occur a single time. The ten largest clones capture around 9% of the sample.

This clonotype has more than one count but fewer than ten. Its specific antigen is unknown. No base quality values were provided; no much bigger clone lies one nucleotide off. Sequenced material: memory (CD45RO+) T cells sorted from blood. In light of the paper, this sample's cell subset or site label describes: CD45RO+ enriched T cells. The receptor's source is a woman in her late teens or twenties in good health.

The sequenced DNA: TGTGCCAGCAGAACCCGGGACAGGGACAATCGGTACGAGCAGTACTTC. This is translated as CASRTRDRDNRYEQYF. The chain is encoded by TRBV6-2 or TRBV6-3 joined to TRBJ2-7; 9 bases in the middle match TRBD1. The germline V gene yields MNHEY for CDR1 and SVGEGT for CDR2. The CDR3 runs 16 amino acids, cysteine and phenylalanine included. Left in the record is the CDR3 DNA by itself, 48 bases read in frame from the first base. At the junction V is shortened by 6 bases and J by 4 bases; bases outside the gene matches: 13.